Listed below are T cell receptor beta chains from one sample, sequenced in a study of regulatory T cells in long-lasting Graves disease. One entry per CDR3 protein results from TCRdb running MiXCR on the multiplex PCR reads. Among approximately 540,000 distinct CDR3 sequences listed, 9.5% to 15% were seen once. The sample was also linked to a second study, of T cells in Graves' hyperthyroidism and ophthalmopathy.

The sequenced sample was peripheral blood mononuclear cells (PBMCs), obtained at new diagnosis, from a patient treated with antithyroid drugs. Receptor source: a woman in her 30s with Graves disease. CDR3s include the opening cysteine and the closing phenylalanine or tryptophan. The D gene is left open where the match is weak. Where a row states a size, it is once, few, many or the class of an expanded clone; other rows omit it.

size	V	J	D	DNA	CDR3
.	TRBV18	TRBJ2-1	.	TGTGCCAGCTCACCGTGGACAGGGACTAGCTCCTACAATGAGCAGTTCTTC	CASSPWTGTSSYNEQFF
many	TRBV2	TRBJ2-3	TRBD1	TGTGCCAGCAGTACAGGGGGCACAGATACGCAGTATTTT	CASSTGGTDTQYF
many	TRBV3-1	TRBJ1-4	.	TGTGCCAGCAGCCAGGAGTTGTCAGGGTGGGATGAAAAACTGTTTTTT	CASSQELSGWDEKLFF
many	TRBV3-1	TRBJ2-7	TRBD1	TGTGCCAGCAGCCAAGGGACAGGGGCCTACGAGCAGTACTTC	CASSQGTGAYEQYF
many	TRBV12-3/TRBV12-4	TRBJ1-4	.	TGTGCCAGCACCGGGGGGGGGGGCGCATGGCCTGAAAAACTGTTTTTT	CASTGGGGAWPEKLFF
many	TRBV28	TRBJ2-7	.	TGTGCCAGCAGTTTATCGAGTGGTCCCTACGAGCAGTACTTC	CASSLSSGPYEQYF
many	TRBV28	TRBJ2-1	TRBD2	TGTGCCAGCAGATCTAGCGGGAGGGCCTACAATGAGCAGTTCTTC	CASRSSGRAYNEQFF
many	TRBV2	TRBJ2-7	.	TGTGCCAGCAGTGAGATAGGGGAGCAGTACTTC	CASSEIGEQYF
few	TRBV20-1	TRBJ2-3	TRBD2	TGCAGTGCTAGTTTCAGCGGGAGGGCCGGGACAGATACGCAGTATTTT	CSASFSGRAGTDTQYF
.	TRBV30	TRBJ1-2	.	TGTGCCTGGAGTGTTGGTGGGGCCTATGGCTACACCTTC	CAWSVGGAYGYTF
few	TRBV5-6	TRBJ1-1	.	TGTGCCAGCAGCTTGGTTGAGGGGTGGTCTGGTGAAGCTTTCTTT	CASSLVEGWSGEAFF
many	TRBV5-1	TRBJ1-4	TRBD1	TGCGCCAGCAGCTTTACCGGACAGGGCTTGGATGAAAAACTGTTTTTT	CASSFTGQGLDEKLFF
many	TRBV19	TRBJ2-1	.	TGTGCCAGTAGTAGAGGACAGATAAACAATGAGCAGTTCTTC	CASSRGQINNEQFF
many	TRBV28	TRBJ1-5	.	TGTGCCAGCAGTTTGGGGGCTTGGCAGCCCCAGCATTTT	CASSLGAWQPQHF
few	TRBV19	TRBJ2-2	TRBD2	TGTGCCAGTAGTAGCCCGCGGACTAGCCACGGGGAGCTGTTTTTT	CASSSPRTSHGELFF
.	TRBV29-1	TRBJ2-7	TRBD2	TGCAGCGTTCGGTCGGGAGGGAGGGAGCAGTACTTC	CSVRSGGREQYF
many	TRBV20-1	TRBJ2-2	.	TGCAGTGCTAGTCGCGGCAGTTATTCCACCGGGGAGCTGTTTTTT	CSASRGSYSTGELFF
many	TRBV7-9	TRBJ2-7	TRBD2	TGTGCCAGCAGCCTAGGGACTAGCGGGAGCGATGAGCAGTACTTC	CASSLGTSGSDEQYF
many	TRBV5-1	TRBJ2-1	.	TGCGCCAGCAGCTTGGGTACCGGCTCAGTCTACTCCTACAATGAGCAGTTCTTC	CASSLGTGSVYSYNEQFF
few	TRBV6-5	TRBJ1-1	.	TGTGCCAGCAGTTACTACGTAGCAGGAATGAACACTGAAGCTTTCTTT	CASSYYVAGMNTEAFF
.	TRBV18	TRBJ2-1	.	TGTGCCAGCTCGCCGCAGGGTGGGGGCTCCTACAATGAGCAGTTCTTC	CASSPQGGGSYNEQFF
many	TRBV29-1	TRBJ1-2	.	TGCAGCGTTGAAGAATGGTTGATAGTCCCGACCGCCGCCCGTTCGATCTATGGCTACACCTTC	CSVEEWLIVPTAARSIYGYTF
many	TRBV28	TRBJ2-1	TRBD1	TGTGCCAGCAGTAGACAGGGGGGCGGAAATGAGCAGTTCTTC	CASSRQGGGNEQFF
once	TRBV6-2/TRBV6-3	TRBJ1-4	.	TGTGCCAGCAGGGGGATTATGACTAATGAAAAACTGTTTTTT	CASRGIMTNEKLFF
few	TRBV20-1	TRBJ2-1	.	TGCAGTGCTAATGCCCTCTACAATGAGCAGTTCTTC	CSANALYNEQFF
few	TRBV2	TRBJ1-2	.	TGTGCCAGCAGGAGGGGGAGTAACTATGGCTACACCTTC	CASRRGSNYGYTF
many	TRBV7-9	TRBJ1-5	TRBD1	TGTGCCAGCCCCTTAGGGTGGTTGAGGACAGGGTGGAAGCCCCAGCATTTT	CASPLGWLRTGWKPQHF
many	TRBV7-9	TRBJ2-3	TRBD1	TGTGCCAGCAGCCCTCTAGGGACAGCTAGCACAGATACGCAGTATTTT	CASSPLGTASTDTQYF
many	TRBV18	TRBJ2-1	.	TGTGCCAGCTCACAAGGAGCGGGCAATGAGCAGTTCTTC	CASSQGAGNEQFF
.	TRBV7-9	TRBJ2-7	TRBD1	TGTGCCAGCAGCCCAGGGACAGGCCAATACGAGCAGTACTTC	CASSPGTGQYEQYF
.	TRBV20-1	TRBJ2-3	.	TGCAGTGCTAGTTTCCACGGAATCACAGATACGCAGTATTTT	CSASFHGITDTQYF
.	TRBV13	TRBJ1-1	.	TGTGCCAGCAGCTTAGGGAACAGGTATCAAACTGAAGCTTTCTTT	CASSLGNRYQTEAFF
.	TRBV27	TRBJ2-1	.	TGTGCCAGCAGTTTCGTCCGGGGCTACAATGAGCAGTTCTTC	CASSFVRGYNEQFF